The rows below give T cell receptor beta chains drawn from one sample of a study of blood T cell repertoires in COVID-19. Profiled with immunoSEQ multiplex PCR; TCRdb holds only in-frame clones, not every one. The sample shows about 340,000 clones, around 90% of them seen only once. Sequencing input: peripheral blood. The receptor source for this set is a woman younger than 35 who had recovered from COVID-19. Both conserved end residues are part of each CDR3. Each record gives: CDR3 protein, CDR3 DNA, V gene, J gene, D gene, clone size. The D gene is left open where the match is weak. Clone sizes are given selectively: once, few, many, or a class where the clone is expanded.

CDR3 protein: CASHRTGQGGYTF
CDR3 DNA: TGTGCCAGCCATCGGACAGGCCAAGGCGGCTACACCTTC
V gene: TRBV5-6
J gene: TRBJ1-2
D gene: TRBD1
clone size: .

CDR3 protein: CASSTGLTEAFF
CDR3 DNA: TGTGCCAGCAGTACAGGGTTAACTGAAGCTTTCTTT
V gene: TRBV12-3/TRBV12-4
J gene: TRBJ1-1
D gene: .
clone size: .

CDR3 protein: CASSSQVAKNIQYF
CDR3 DNA: TGCGCCAGCAGCTCCCAGGTAGCCAAAAACATTCAGTACTTC
V gene: TRBV5-1
J gene: TRBJ2-4
D gene: .
clone size: .

CDR3 protein: CASSYSHGGGITNEKLFF
CDR3 DNA: TGTGCCAGCAGTTACTCCCATGGAGGTGGCATAACTAATGAAAAACTGTTTTTT
V gene: TRBV6-2/TRBV6-3
J gene: TRBJ1-4
D gene: .
clone size: .

CDR3 protein: CATSGLGRGGYTF
CDR3 DNA: TGTGCCACCAGTGGTTTGGGAAGAGGTGGCTACACCTTC
V gene: TRBV24-1
J gene: TRBJ1-2
D gene: .
clone size: .

CDR3 protein: CASSPLGLAGGQRNEQFF
CDR3 DNA: TGCGCCAGCAGCCCCCTGGGACTAGCGGGAGGGCAGCGCAATGAGCAGTTCTTC
V gene: TRBV4-1
J gene: TRBJ2-1
D gene: TRBD2
clone size: .

CDR3 protein: CASSLVRSAPEQFF
CDR3 DNA: TGTGCCAGCAGCTTAGTTCGGAGTGCGCCGGAGCAGTTCTTC
V gene: TRBV7-8
J gene: TRBJ2-1
D gene: .
clone size: .

CDR3 protein: CASITTEANYGYTF
CDR3 DNA: TGTGCCAGCATCACGACAGAAGCGAACTATGGCTACACCTTC
V gene: TRBV2
J gene: TRBJ1-2
D gene: .
clone size: once

CDR3 protein: CASSVRGGDTDTQYF
CDR3 DNA: TGTGCCAGCAGCGTAAGAGGGGGGGACACAGATACGCAGTATTTT
V gene: TRBV9
J gene: TRBJ2-3
D gene: .
clone size: once

CDR3 protein: CASSGPGTSNYNEQFF
CDR3 DNA: TGTGCCAGCAGTGGGCCCGGGACTAGTAACTACAATGAGCAGTTCTTC
V gene: TRBV6-1
J gene: TRBJ2-1
D gene: TRBD2
clone size: .

CDR3 protein: CASEPLTGLRGTIYF
CDR3 DNA: TGTGCCAGCGAACCGTTAACAGGGTTGAGAGGCACCATATATTTT
V gene: TRBV2
J gene: TRBJ1-3
D gene: .
clone size: .

CDR3 protein: CASSSQGAGTEAFF
CDR3 DNA: TGTGCCAGCAGCTCGCAGGGGGCGGGCACTGAAGCTTTCTTT
V gene: TRBV7-2
J gene: TRBJ1-1
D gene: TRBD1
clone size: .

CDR3 protein: CASGSTGSQPQHF
CDR3 DNA: TGTGCTAGTGGTTCTACAGGTAGTCAGCCCCAGCATTTT
V gene: TRBV12-5
J gene: TRBJ1-5
D gene: .
clone size: .

CDR3 protein: CASSPSPSRQGDSYNEQFF
CDR3 DNA: TGTGCCAGCAGCCCCTCCCCGAGTCGGCAGGGGGACTCCTACAATGAGCAGTTCTTC
V gene: TRBV5-4
J gene: TRBJ2-1
D gene: TRBD1
clone size: .

CDR3 protein: CASSIFGGRAPYNEQFF
CDR3 DNA: TGTGCCAGTAGTATTTTTGGCGGGAGGGCCCCCTACAATGAGCAGTTCTTC
V gene: TRBV19
J gene: TRBJ2-1
D gene: TRBD2
clone size: .

CDR3 protein: CASSPGQGYSGNTIYF
CDR3 DNA: TGTGCCAGCAGCCCCGGACAGGGATACTCTGGAAACACCATATATTTT
V gene: TRBV3-1/TRBV3-2
J gene: TRBJ1-3
D gene: TRBD1
clone size: .

CDR3 protein: CASSLLVMEVSDEQFF
CDR3 DNA: TGCGCCAGCAGCCTTCTGGTGATGGAGGTCTCCGATGAGCAGTTCTTC
V gene: TRBV5-1
J gene: TRBJ2-1
D gene: .
clone size: .

CDR3 protein: CAWSPRGDYGYTF
CDR3 DNA: TGTGCCTGGAGTCCCAGGGGTGACTATGGCTACACCTTC
V gene: TRBV30
J gene: TRBJ1-2
D gene: .
clone size: .

CDR3 protein: CASSVLYSTDTQYF
CDR3 DNA: TGTGCCAGTAGCGTCCTATACTCCACAGATACGCAGTATTTT
V gene: TRBV19
J gene: TRBJ2-3
D gene: .
clone size: .

CDR3 protein: CASSPGKNIQYF
CDR3 DNA: TGTGCCAGCAGCCCAGGGAAAAACATTCAGTACTTC
V gene: TRBV3-1/TRBV3-2
J gene: TRBJ2-4
D gene: .
clone size: .

CDR3 protein: CASSTRDRVYYGYTF
CDR3 DNA: TGTGCCAGCAGTACCCGGGACAGGGTTTACTATGGCTACACCTTC
V gene: TRBV6-5
J gene: TRBJ1-2
D gene: TRBD1
clone size: .

CDR3 protein: CASSQIPGQGLVAFF
CDR3 DNA: TGCGCCAGCAGCCAAATACCGGGACAGGGGCTAGTAGCTTTCTTT
V gene: TRBV4-3
J gene: TRBJ1-1
D gene: TRBD1
clone size: .

CDR3 protein: CASSLDPLGTGNTIYF
CDR3 DNA: TGTGCCAGCAGCTTGGATCCACTCGGGACTGGAAACACCATATATTTT
V gene: TRBV5-8
J gene: TRBJ1-3
D gene: .
clone size: .

CDR3 protein: CASSQGPAGVGNEQFF
CDR3 DNA: TGTGCCAGCAGCCAAGGTCCCGCGGGAGTTGGTAATGAGCAGTTCTTC
V gene: TRBV3-1/TRBV3-2
J gene: TRBJ2-1
D gene: TRBD2
clone size: .

CDR3 protein: CASSFILSTGELFF
CDR3 DNA: TGCGCCAGCAGCTTTATACTTTCGACCGGGGAGCTGTTTTTT
V gene: TRBV5-1
J gene: TRBJ2-2
D gene: .
clone size: .

CDR3 protein: CASSPRYRGGTDTQYF
CDR3 DNA: TGTGCCAGCAGCCCTAGGTACAGGGGGGGCACAGATACGCAGTATTTT
V gene: TRBV27
J gene: TRBJ2-3
D gene: TRBD1
clone size: .

CDR3 protein: CASSSPTTFTDTQYF
CDR3 DNA: TGTGCCAGCAGTTCCCCGACTACCTTCACAGATACGCAGTATTTT
V gene: TRBV6-2/TRBV6-3
J gene: TRBJ2-3
D gene: .
clone size: .

CDR3 protein: CASSLDRVSGELFF
CDR3 DNA: TGTGCCAGCAGCTTGGACAGGGTTTCCGGGGAGCTGTTTTTT
V gene: TRBV11-3
J gene: TRBJ2-2
D gene: TRBD1
clone size: .

CDR3 protein: CASSPQGRTGNTIYF
CDR3 DNA: TGTGCCAGCAGCCCCCAGGGGCGAACTGGAAACACCATATATTTT
V gene: TRBV7-9
J gene: TRBJ1-3
D gene: .
clone size: .

CDR3 protein: CASTFGDLNTGELFF
CDR3 DNA: TGTGCCAGTACCTTCGGGGACTTAAACACCGGGGAGCTGTTTTTT
V gene: TRBV19
J gene: TRBJ2-2
D gene: .
clone size: once

CDR3 protein: CASSSQGNTEAFF
CDR3 DNA: TGTGCCAGCAGCAGTCAGGGAAACACTGAAGCTTTCTTT
V gene: TRBV14
J gene: TRBJ1-1
D gene: .
clone size: few

CDR3 protein: CASSQDLSNIRPWGNTIYF
CDR3 DNA: TGCGCCAGCAGCCAAGATTTGTCGAACATTCGCCCGTGGGGAAACACCATATATTTT
V gene: TRBV4-3
J gene: TRBJ1-3
D gene: .
clone size: .

CDR3 protein: CASSVASGTGELFF
CDR3 DNA: TGTGCCAGCAGCGTAGCTTCGGGCACCGGGGAGCTGTTTTTT
V gene: TRBV9
J gene: TRBJ2-2
D gene: .
clone size: .

CDR3 protein: CASRLGQGAEKLFF
CDR3 DNA: TGTGCCAGCAGACTAGGACAGGGGGCTGAAAAACTGTTTTTT
V gene: TRBV7-2
J gene: TRBJ1-4
D gene: TRBD1
clone size: .

CDR3 protein: CASSLVSQGVDSPLHF
CDR3 DNA: TGTGCCAGCAGCTTAGTCTCACAGGGGGTAGATTCACCCCTCCACTTT
V gene: TRBV7-2
J gene: TRBJ1-6
D gene: TRBD1
clone size: once

CDR3 protein: CASSLALGTGLYNEQFF
CDR3 DNA: TGTGCCAGCAGCTTAGCGTTGGGGACAGGCCTGTACAATGAGCAGTTCTTC
V gene: TRBV7-6
J gene: TRBJ2-1
D gene: TRBD1
clone size: .

CDR3 protein: CAWSVHRRPFYGYTF
CDR3 DNA: TGTGCCTGGAGTGTACACAGGAGACCTTTCTATGGCTACACCTTC
V gene: TRBV30
J gene: TRBJ1-2
D gene: .
clone size: .

CDR3 protein: CASSQERLAAGELFF
CDR3 DNA: TGCGCCAGCAGCCAAGAGCGTCTAGCGGCCGGGGAGCTGTTTTTT
V gene: TRBV4-3
J gene: TRBJ2-2
D gene: TRBD2
clone size: once

CDR3 protein: CASSLDRTYGYTF
CDR3 DNA: TGCGCCAGCAGCTTGGACAGGACTTATGGCTACACCTTC
V gene: TRBV4-1
J gene: TRBJ1-2
D gene: TRBD1
clone size: once

CDR3 protein: CASSLVSGSDGYGYTF
CDR3 DNA: TGTGCCAGCAGCTTAGTTTCCGGCAGCGACGGGTATGGCTACACCTTC
V gene: TRBV7-8
J gene: TRBJ1-2
D gene: .
clone size: once

CDR3 protein: CATSRTQGAGGYTF
CDR3 DNA: TGTGCCACCAGCAGAACCCAGGGGGCTGGTGGCTACACCTTC
V gene: TRBV15
J gene: TRBJ1-2
D gene: TRBD1
clone size: .

CDR3 protein: CASPPGHLNQPQHF
CDR3 DNA: TGCGCCAGCCCTCCGGGACATCTCAATCAGCCCCAGCATTTT
V gene: TRBV10-2
J gene: TRBJ1-5
D gene: .
clone size: .

CDR3 protein: CASSLAVLPLSTDTQYF
CDR3 DNA: TGTGCCAGCAGCTTAGCGGTTCTACCCCTAAGCACAGATACGCAGTATTTT
V gene: TRBV7-2
J gene: TRBJ2-3
D gene: .
clone size: .